The rows below give T cell receptor beta chains drawn from one sample of a study of long-term antiretroviral therapy in people with HIV. Generated by immunoSEQ multiplex PCR, the TCRdb table keeps only in-frame clones and is missing some. Here the sample spans just under 40,000 clones, about 86% being singletons. The source material was unsorted PBMCs, sampled just before starting antiretroviral therapy. Receptors were obtained from a young woman with HIV. Both conserved end residues are part of each CDR3. A clone size is listed for some rows: how often the clone was seen (once, few, many), or a class if it is expanded.

abundance: .
j_gene: TRBJ1-3
v_gene: TRBV5-5
CDR3aa: CASSFDENTIYF

abundance: .
j_gene: TRBJ2-7
v_gene: TRBV5-1
CDR3aa: CASSLGRTYEQYF

abundance: once
j_gene: TRBJ2-1
v_gene: TRBV10-1
CDR3aa: CASSESPGNEQFF

abundance: .
j_gene: TRBJ1-2
v_gene: TRBV9
CDR3aa: CASSPSRGGAGYTF

abundance: .
j_gene: TRBJ2-7
v_gene: TRBV14
CDR3aa: CASSQSGLAGFYEQYF

abundance: .
j_gene: TRBJ1-2
v_gene: TRBV4-3
CDR3aa: CASSQETRSRSGYGYTF

abundance: .
j_gene: TRBJ2-7
v_gene: TRBV19
CDR3aa: CASSMGREGREQYF

abundance: once
j_gene: TRBJ2-1
v_gene: TRBV9
CDR3aa: CASSPRGLGDRLLYNEQFF

abundance: .
j_gene: TRBJ2-7
v_gene: TRBV28
CDR3aa: CASSFLSSANYEQYF

abundance: .
j_gene: TRBJ1-1
v_gene: TRBV19
CDR3aa: CASSMEVSEAFF

abundance: .
j_gene: TRBJ1-1
v_gene: TRBV6-6
CDR3aa: CASSYSGGSEAFF

abundance: .
j_gene: TRBJ2-7
v_gene: TRBV14
CDR3aa: CASRIQGATKPDEQYF

abundance: .
j_gene: TRBJ2-3
v_gene: TRBV12-2
CDR3aa: CASRVLAGRVTDTQYF

abundance: .
j_gene: TRBJ1-3
v_gene: TRBV7-8
CDR3aa: CASSSPGQGTNTIYF

abundance: .
j_gene: TRBJ2-5
v_gene: TRBV9
CDR3aa: CASSFGLAGAGGETQYF

abundance: .
j_gene: TRBJ2-1
v_gene: TRBV7-6
CDR3aa: CASSFKAGAHEQFF

abundance: .
j_gene: TRBJ1-5
v_gene: TRBV5-8
CDR3aa: CASSLVGSNQPQHF

abundance: .
j_gene: TRBJ2-3
v_gene: TRBV6-6
CDR3aa: CASSPSAVGSSDTQYF

abundance: .
j_gene: TRBJ1-1
v_gene: TRBV7-2
CDR3aa: CASSWGLGNTEAFF

abundance: .
j_gene: TRBJ2-7
v_gene: TRBV27
CDR3aa: CAASSLQGAAYEQYF

abundance: .
j_gene: TRBJ2-7
v_gene: TRBV11-2
CDR3aa: CASSYGTSGRAYEQYF

abundance: .
j_gene: TRBJ1-5
v_gene: TRBV10-2
CDR3aa: CASSAGTPSNQPQHF

abundance: .
j_gene: TRBJ1-1
v_gene: TRBV28
CDR3aa: CASSFGARWTEAFF

abundance: few
j_gene: TRBJ2-2
v_gene: TRBV9
CDR3aa: CASSVVVADTGELFF

abundance: once
j_gene: TRBJ1-1
v_gene: TRBV27
CDR3aa: CASSFRRTGTGGTEAFF

abundance: .
j_gene: TRBJ2-1
v_gene: TRBV27
CDR3aa: CASSATGALYNEQFF

abundance: .
j_gene: TRBJ2-7
v_gene: TRBV4-1
CDR3aa: CASSLSSGRANEQYF

abundance: .
j_gene: TRBJ2-2
v_gene: TRBV7-8
CDR3aa: CASSAPLQGGSAGELFF

abundance: .
j_gene: TRBJ2-5
v_gene: TRBV5-4
CDR3aa: CASSLPAGTRSVETQYF

abundance: .
j_gene: TRBJ2-7
v_gene: TRBV7-8
CDR3aa: CASSSHRDRGEQYF

abundance: .
j_gene: TRBJ2-1
v_gene: TRBV4-2
CDR3aa: CASSQDGSGTYNEQFF

abundance: .
j_gene: TRBJ1-2
v_gene: TRBV18
CDR3aa: CASSPPLQPGTNYGYTF

abundance: .
j_gene: TRBJ2-3
v_gene: TRBV5-1
CDR3aa: CASSSAKSTDTQYF